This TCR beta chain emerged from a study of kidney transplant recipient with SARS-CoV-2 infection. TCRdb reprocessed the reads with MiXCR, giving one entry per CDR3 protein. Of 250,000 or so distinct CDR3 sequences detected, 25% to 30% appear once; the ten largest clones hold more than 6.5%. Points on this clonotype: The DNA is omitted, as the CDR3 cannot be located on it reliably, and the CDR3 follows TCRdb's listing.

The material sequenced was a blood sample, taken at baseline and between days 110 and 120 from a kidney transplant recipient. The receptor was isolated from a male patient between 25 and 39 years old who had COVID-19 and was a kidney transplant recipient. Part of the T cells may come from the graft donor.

CDR3 sequence: CISVPEGVFEVGRTYGYTF. The chain carries TRBV7-5 and TRBJ1-2. TRBV7-5 is marked as a pseudogene. The CDR3 is 19 amino acids in total, end residues counted.